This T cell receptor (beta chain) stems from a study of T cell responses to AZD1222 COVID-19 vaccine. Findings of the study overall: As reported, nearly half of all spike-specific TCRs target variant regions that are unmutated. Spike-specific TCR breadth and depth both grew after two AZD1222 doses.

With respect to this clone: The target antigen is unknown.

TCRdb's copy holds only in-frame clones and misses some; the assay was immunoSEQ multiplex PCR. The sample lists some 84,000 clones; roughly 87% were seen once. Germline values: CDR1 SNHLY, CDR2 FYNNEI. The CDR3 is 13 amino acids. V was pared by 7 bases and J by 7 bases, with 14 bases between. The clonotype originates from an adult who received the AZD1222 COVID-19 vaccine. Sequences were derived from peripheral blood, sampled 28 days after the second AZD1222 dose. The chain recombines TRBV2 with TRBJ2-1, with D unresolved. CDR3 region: CASKVGMGNEQFF. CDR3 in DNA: TGTGCCAGCAAGGTAGGGATGGGAAATGAGCAGTTCTTC.